This T cell receptor (beta chain) derives from a study of response to subunit inactivated influenza vaccine. V gave up 5 bases and J gave up 10 bases, with 11 bases separating them. Germline V gives CDR1 MDHEN, CDR2 SYDVKM. The CDR3 contains 11 residues. One entry per CDR3 protein, called by TCRdb with MiXCR from the RT-PCR reads. Altogether approximately 530,000 distinct CDR3 sequences are present, about 7.2% being singletons, with the ten largest covering around 12%. The TCR sequence derives from a man between 50 and 75 years old who received an inactivated influenza vaccine. The source material was PBMCs from blood, sampled roughly 24 months after vaccination. The chain employs TRBV28 and TRBJ1-1; D is ambiguous. For the CDR3, the DNA is TGTGCCAGCAGTGGGCCCGGCAGAGCTTTCTTT. Protein: CASSGPGRAFF.